What follows describes a single TCR beta chain. The data originate from a study of blood T cell repertoires in COVID-19. On the study more broadly: In each case, the material was cDNA or gDNA derived from T cells, B-cell-depleted T cells, or PBMCs.

The table came from immunoSEQ multiplex PCR; TCRdb's copy has only in-frame clones and leaves some out. Of 60,000 to 70,000 clones listed, around 85% are singletons. The germline V gene has CDR1 SNHLY and CDR2 FYNNEI. V was clipped by 8 bases and J by 3 bases, with 19 bases between them. This CDR3 has 15 amino acids. The genes are TRBV2 and TRBJ1-1; D remains unclear. Sequenced material: peripheral blood. This TCR was recovered from a man aged 40-49 years with COVID-19, enrolled during active disease. In DNA, the CDR3 is TGTGCCAGCCTGGGGTCGGGGATTGCCGACACTGAAGCTTTCTTT. Protein sequence: CASLGSGIADTEAFF.